This T cell receptor (beta chain) was sequenced during a study of control samples from healthy donors and cancer patients. Profiling relied on immunoSEQ multiplex PCR, and the TCRdb table lists in-frame clones only, not all of them. There are around 140,000 clones in the sample; over 80% occur only once, and roughly 2.1% lies in the top ten. The CDR3 contains 12 residues. The germline CDR1 and CDR2 sequences are SQVTM and ANQGSEA. Trimming removed 4 bases from V and 4 bases from J; junction bases left unmatched: 1. Sequenced material: blood. V is TRBV29-1 and J is TRBJ2-7; 10 nucleotides align to TRBD1. The origin of this receptor is a woman in her forties or fifties in good health. CDR3 residues: CSVAGQGYEQYF. As DNA, the CDR3 is TGCAGCGTTGCGGGACAGGGGTACGAGCAGTACTTC.